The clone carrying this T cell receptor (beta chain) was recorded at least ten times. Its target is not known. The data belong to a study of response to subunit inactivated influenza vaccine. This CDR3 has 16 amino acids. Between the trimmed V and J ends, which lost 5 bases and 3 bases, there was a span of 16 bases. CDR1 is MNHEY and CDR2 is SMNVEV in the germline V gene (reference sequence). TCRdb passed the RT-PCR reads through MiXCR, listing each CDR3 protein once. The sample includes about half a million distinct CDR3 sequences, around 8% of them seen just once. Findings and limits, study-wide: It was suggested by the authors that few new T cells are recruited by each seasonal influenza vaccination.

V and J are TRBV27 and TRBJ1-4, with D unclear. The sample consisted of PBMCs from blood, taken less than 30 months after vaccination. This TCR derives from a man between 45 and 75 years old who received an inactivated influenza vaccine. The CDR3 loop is CASSGLLRGANEKLFF. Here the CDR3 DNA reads TGTGCCAGCAGTGGCCTTTTGCGAGGCGCTAATGAAAAACTGTTTTTT.